These 28 T cell receptor beta chains were sequenced from one sample in a study of T cell repertoires in cytomegalovirus infection. TCRdb independently ran MiXCR on the reads; one entry per CDR3 protein. The repertoire holds approximately 700,000 distinct CDR3 sequences, 35% to 45% seen once, with 2.5% to 3% in the top ten. The material sequenced was PBMCs. The receptors were gathered from a human donor in good health (CMV status not recorded). Some clones in this sample may be carry-over from other donors' samples.

The rearrangement links TRBV28 to TRBJ2-7; D might be TRBD1 or TRBD2, each matching 6 bases. Germline CDR1 is MDHEN and CDR2 is SYDVKM. The CDR3 extends over 15 amino acids. Trimming removed 5 bases from V and 3 bases from J, with 17 bases in between. CDR3 sequence reads: CASSLGRRGGYEQYF. The DNA for the CDR3 is TGTGCCAGCAGTCTAGGGCGCAGGGGAGGCTACGAGCAGTACTTC.

This clonotype has more than one count but fewer than ten. This chain connects TRBV12-3 or TRBV12-4 to TRBJ1-2; weak D call: TRBD1 (5 bases). The CDR3 is 15 amino acids. V was cut by 1 base and J by 7 bases, with 16 bases left in between. Here the CDR3 reads CASSLVPGRSRGYTF. The CDR3 region has the DNA TGTGCCAGCAGTTTAGTCCCAGGGAGGAGTCGTGGCTACACCTTC.

The chain joins TRBV25-1 to TRBJ2-7, with TRBD1 matching over 10 bases. Germline V gives CDR1 MGHDK, CDR2 SYGVNS. The CDR3 loop spans 16 amino acids. Unmatched junction bases numbered 11, after V lost 5 bases and J lost 4 bases. The CDR3 bases are TGTGCCAGCAGTCCCTGGGCGGGACAGGGGAAGTACGAGCAGTACTTC. Its protein is CASSPWAGQGKYEQYF.

The chain has TRBV27 and TRBJ1-2; 10 positions agree with TRBD1. CDR1 MNHEY and CDR2 SMNVEV come from the germline V gene (reference sequence). This CDR3 has 15 residues. Germline trimming cut 5 bases from V and 7 bases from J; bases unmatched to any gene: 10. The CDR3, as DNA: TGTGCCAGCAGTGCTCCCGGGACAGGGGTTGTTGGCTACACCTTC. Its protein product is CASSAPGTGVVGYTF.

This clonotype was observed a handful of times. CDR3 protein: CASSFSGSLNEKLFF. The CDR3 bases are TGTGCCAGCAGTTTCAGCGGCTCTCTGAATGAAAAACTGTTTTTT. The rearrangement links TRBV12-3 or TRBV12-4 to TRBJ1-4, with unresolved D. The CDR3 is made up of 15 amino acids. Between the trimmed V and J ends, which lost 3 bases and 5 bases, there was a span of 13 bases.

The chain combines TRBV7-2 with TRBJ2-3; 12 nucleotides match TRBD2. The CDR3 loop spans 18 amino acids. Looked up from germline, CDR1 is SGHTA and CDR2 is FQGNSA. Trimming removed 1 base from V and 0 bases from J; junction bases left unmatched: 5. CDR3 nucleotide sequence: TGTGCCAGCAGCTTAGTCCCTAGCGGGAGGGGAAGCACAGATACGCAGTATTTT. It encodes CASSLVPSGRGSTDTQYF.

The rearrangement joins TRBV12-3 or TRBV12-4 to TRBJ1-2, with 8 bases aligning to TRBD1. J gave up 8 bases and V 3 bases, and 11 bases lay outside the gene matches. The CDR3 contains 15 residues. The CDR3 region is CASSFGAGGAGGYTF. The CDR3, as DNA: TGTGCCAGCAGTTTTGGGGCAGGGGGCGCCGGAGGCTACACCTTC.

The V and J genes are TRBV7-9 and TRBJ2-2, with D tentatively TRBD1 (6 bases). V shed 5 bases and J shed 4 bases, with 17 bases lying between them. This CDR3 is built from 16 residues. Per germline, CDR1 SEHNR and CDR2 FQNEAQ (reference sequence). CDR3 sequence (DNA): TGTGCCAGCAGCGCTCACAGGGACGGCGTCACCGGGGAGCTGTTTTTT. As protein: CASSAHRDGVTGELFF.

CDR3: CASRIGLAGGSSYNEQFF. CDR3 nucleotides: TGTGCCAGCAGAATAGGGCTAGCGGGAGGAAGTTCCTACAATGAGCAGTTCTTC. The V and J genes are TRBV12-3 or TRBV12-4 and TRBJ2-1; TRBD2 matches at 11 bases. This CDR3 is 18 amino acids long. The J segment lost 1 base and the V segment lost 6 bases, leaving 11 bases of the junction unmatched.

Of note for this clonotype: Compared with germline, one end of the junction differs, possibly owing to a read error. This chain links TRBV6-6 with TRBJ1-5; no reliable D call. The CDR3 runs 17 residues. Germline V lookup: CDR1 MNHNY, CDR2 SVGAGI (reference sequence). The CDR3 reads CASSYPTGRGSNQPQNF. CDR3 nucleotides: TGTGCCAGCAGTTACCCGACCGGGCGAGGTAGCAATCAGCCCCAGAATTTT.

The V gene is TRBV20-1, the J gene TRBJ1-5; D is unclear. V lost 6 bases and J 4 bases, leaving 19 bases between the germline ends. Germline CDR1 and CDR2: DFQATT and SNEGSKA (reference sequence). The CDR3 is 15 residues long. The DNA for the CDR3 is TGCAGTGCATATGAACCGCGCGGTCCTAATCAGCCCCAGCATTTT. Translating it yields CSAYEPRGPNQPQHF.

The chain carries TRBV6-6 and TRBJ2-1; D is undetermined. V gave up 5 bases and J gave up 7 bases, with 9 bases separating them. The germline CDR1 and CDR2 sequences are MNHNY and SVGAGI (reference sequence). The CDR3 loop spans 12 amino acids. The CDR3 DNA sequence: TGTGCCAGCAGTAACGGTAGGAATGAGCAGTTCTTC. Its protein is CASSNGRNEQFF.

This chain connects TRBV28 to TRBJ2-2, with 10 bases aligning to TRBD1. The CDR3 runs to 15 residues. Germline lookup yields CDR1 MDHEN and CDR2 SYDVKM. V lost 4 bases and J lost 6; bases outside the gene matches: 5. The CDR3 nucleotides are TGTGCCAGCAGTTCTGGACAGGGGGTGCCCGGGGAGCTGTTTTTT. The encoded protein is CASSSGQGVPGELFF.

This clonotype was detected many times. This chain links TRBV7-2 with TRBJ1-5; TRBD1 aligns across 8 bases. The CDR3 is 14 amino acids. Germline V gene data show CDR1 as SGHTA and CDR2 as FQGNSA. V was clipped by 5 bases and J by 7 bases; unmatched bases: 7. As DNA, the CDR3 is TGTGCCAGCAGCCGTGGACAGGGCTGGCAGCCCCAGCATTTT. Protein sequence: CASSRGQGWQPQHF.

This chain connects TRBV5-1 to TRBJ2-2; D tentatively fits TRBD1 or TRBD2 (5 bases each). With 5 bases removed from V and 6 bases from J, the gap between germline ends came to 17 bases. This CDR3 has 15 residues. CDR1 and CDR2 (germline): SGHRS, YFSETQ. CDR3 region: CASRVREITPGELFF. Written as DNA, the CDR3 is TGCGCCAGCAGGGTCAGGGAGATTACACCCGGGGAGCTGTTTTTT.

This rearrangement joins TRBV4-1 to TRBJ2-3; D not resolved. This CDR3 spans 17 amino acids. V dropped 1 base and J dropped 0 bases, with 14 bases sitting between them. The V gene's germline CDR1 is MGHRA and CDR2 YSYEKL. This CDR3 is CASSQVPPPRSTDTQYF. In DNA, the CDR3 is TGCGCCAGCAGCCAAGTCCCCCCCCCCCGTAGCACAGATACGCAGTATTTT.

This chain uses TRBV7-1 with TRBJ2-2; 10 bases line up with TRBD2. TRBV7-1 qualifies as an ORF whose function is uncertain. The V gene end was trimmed by 5 bases and the J gene end by 5 bases; junction bases not matched to a gene: 11. CDR3 size: 17 residues. In nucleotides, the CDR3 is TGTGCCAGCAGCCCCCCGAGCGGGGGGGCCGTGACCGGGGAGCTGTTTTTT. Residues: CASSPPSGGAVTGELFF.

The chain joins TRBV30 to TRBJ1-6, with D tentatively TRBD1 (5 bases). This CDR3 contains 15 residues. The V gene lost 4 bases and the J gene lost 10 bases, with 20 bases spanning the gap. Germline assignment: CDR1 GTSNPN and CDR2 SVGIG (reference sequence). The CDR3 nucleotides are TGTGCCTGGACTGTACAGTCAGGGAGAAGATCACCCCTCCACTTT. Translation: CAWTVQSGRRSPLHF.

This clonotype showed up many times. The chain links TRBV7-2 to TRBJ2-7; TRBD1 is a possible D gene (5 bases). Trimming left V 3 bases short and J 6 bases short, with 18 bases between. The CDR3 length is 15 residues. CDR1 SGHTA and CDR2 FQGNSA come from the germline V gene. Here the CDR3 reads CASSLPSGQGGEQYF. CDR3 DNA: TGTGCCAGCAGCTTGCCCTCCGGCCAGGGTGGCGAGCAGTACTTC.

V is TRBV7-9 and J is TRBJ1-5, with D maybe TRBD1 (5 bases). CDR3 length equals 12 residues. V was trimmed by 3 bases and J by 9 bases, leaving 9 bases between them. Germline V gives CDR1 SEHNR, CDR2 FQNEAQ (reference sequence). Here the CDR3 reads CASSLGVLPQHF. The CDR3 region has the DNA TGTGCCAGCAGCTTGGGGGTTCTGCCCCAGCATTTT.

The rearrangement joins TRBV10-3 to TRBJ2-2; D tentatively fits TRBD1 or TRBD2 (6 bases each). This CDR3 region has 11 residues. The V and J ends lost 9 bases and 5 bases respectively, with 7 bases between them. CDR1 is ENHRY and CDR2 is SYGVKD in the germline V gene. CDR3 DNA: TGTGCCATAGGGGGGACCGGGGAGCTGTTTTTT. Residues: CAIGGTGELFF.

This clonotype turned up a few times. This rearrangement joins TRBV28 to TRBJ1-5, with TRBD1 matching 7 bases. The germline CDR1 and CDR2 sequences are MDHEN and SYDVKM. V lost 5 bases, J lost 5 bases, and 12 bases stayed unmatched. The CDR3 is made up of 16 amino acids. DNA for the CDR3: TGTGCCAGCAGTACAGTTTGGCAGGGGGGCTATCAGCCCCAGCATTTT. Translating it yields CASSTVWQGGYQPQHF.

This clonotype has a single count. It may be a read error: a sequence one base away is much more abundant. This chain connects TRBV4-2 to TRBJ2-5; D is ambiguous. This CDR3 is 12 amino acids long. CDR1 and CDR2 (germline): LGHNA, YNFKEQ. The CDR3 DNA is TGTTCCAGCAGCCAAGATGGGGAGACCCAGTACTTC. Residues: CSSSQDGETQYF.

This clonotype was recorded at least ten times. The chain joins TRBV7-9 to TRBJ1-1; possibly TRBD1 for D (6 bases). V was shortened by 5 bases and J by 0 bases, with 19 bases between the two germline ends. CDR3 length: 17 residues. The germline gives CDR1 SEHNR, CDR2 FQNEAQ (reference sequence). The DNA for the CDR3 is TGTGCCAGCAGCCCGGAAGGAGGGGGTCCAATGAACACTGAAGCTTTCTTT. Protein: CASSPEGGGPMNTEAFF.

The rearrangement links TRBV19 to TRBJ2-3; TRBD2 aligns across 7 bases. Germline V CDR1 and CDR2: LNHDA, SQIVND (reference sequence). Unmatched junction bases numbered 8, after V lost 6 bases and J lost 5 bases. This CDR3 region has 14 residues. The CDR3 reads CASSPRAGVDTQYF. CDR3 DNA sequence: TGTGCCAGTAGCCCTAGGGCGGGAGTAGATACGCAGTATTTT.

This clonotype has only a few counts. The CDR3 spells CASKDLLPPLYGYTF. CDR3 bases: TGTGCCAGCAAAGACTTACTTCCCCCTCTGTATGGCTACACCTTC. This sequence joins TRBV6-1 and TRBJ1-2; D gene unclear. CDR3 length equals 15 residues. V was pared by 7 bases and J by 5 bases, with 20 bases between. Germline V gives CDR1 MNHNS, CDR2 SASEGT.

This chain links TRBV5-4 with TRBJ1-6, with D perhaps TRBD1 (5 bases). V lost 4 bases and J 9 bases, leaving 17 bases between the germline ends. Germline CDR1 SGHNT, CDR2 YYREEE (reference sequence). The CDR3 loop spans 15 amino acids. The CDR3 sequence: CASSPGPGSGSPLHF. CDR3 DNA sequence: TGTGCCAGCAGCCCCGGCCCAGGGTCGGGTTCACCCCTCCACTTT.

Concerning this clonotype: A much more abundant neighbour one base away suggests this may be a read error. The chain recombines TRBV27 with TRBJ2-1; a possible D gene is TRBD2 (6 bases). CDR1 is MNHEY, CDR2 SMNVEV, per germline (reference sequence). CDR3 size: 13 residues. The chain's CDR3 is CASRSSGHKEQFF. The CDR3 DNA is TGTGCCAGCAGGAGTAGCGGACACAAGGAGCAGTTCTTC.